These T cell receptor beta chains were read from a single sample in a study of blood T cell repertoires in COVID-19. Using immunoSEQ multiplex PCR, the repertoire was profiled, and TCRdb retains in-frame clones only, with some absent. The table has some 130,000 clones, around 89% seen once; the top ten hold about 2.9%. Sequencing input: peripheral blood. The receptor source for this set is a man in his sixties with active or convalescent COVID-19. Each CDR3 is given with its conserved first and last residue. A D gene is named only where the DNA matches it firmly. Clone size appears in some rows only: once, few, many, or a class for an expanded clone.

>TRBJ1-2|NA|TRBV15|NA
CATSSPGQYGYTF
TGTGCCACCAGCAGCCCTGGACAGTATGGCTACACCTTC
>TRBJ2-5|NA|TRBV9|NA
CASSARVQETQYF
TGTGCCAGCAGCGCCCGGGTCCAAGAGACCCAGTACTTC
>TRBJ2-1|TRBD2|TRBV7-3|once
CASSLATSLGRYNEQFF
TGTGCCAGCAGCTTAGCGACTAGCCTAGGCCGTTACAATGAGCAGTTCTTC
>TRBJ2-3|TRBD2|TRBV7-8|NA
CASSFWFRGGTDTQYF
TGTGCCAGCAGCTTCTGGTTTCGGGGGGGGACAGATACGCAGTATTTT
>TRBJ1-2|TRBD1|TRBV4-1|NA
CASSQDDRDYYGYTF
TGCGCCAGCAGCCAAGACGACAGGGACTACTATGGCTACACCTTC
>TRBJ2-1|TRBD1|TRBV5-1|NA
CASSFGTGPNEQFF
TGCGCCAGCAGCTTCGGGACAGGGCCGAATGAGCAGTTCTTC
>TRBJ1-5|NA|TRBV19|NA
CASSTLGQGGSNQPQHF
TGTGCCAGTAGTACCCTGGGGCAGGGAGGGTCCAATCAGCCCCAGCATTTT
>TRBJ2-7|TRBD1|TRBV6-6|NA
CASSTQQGSSYEQYF
TGTGCCAGCTCAACCCAACAGGGGAGTTCCTACGAGCAGTACTTC
>TRBJ1-1|NA|TRBV24-1|NA
CATSDPRRGGTEAFF
TGTGCCACCAGTGACCCCCGGAGGGGAGGGACTGAAGCTTTCTTT
>TRBJ2-5|TRBD1|TRBV19|few
CASSLTGGETQYF
TGTGCCAGTAGTCTTACAGGGGGGGAGACCCAGTACTTC
>TRBJ2-3|TRBD1|TRBV5-5|NA
CASSSTRGLSTDTQYF
TGTGCCAGCAGCTCAACCAGGGGGCTTAGCACAGATACGCAGTATTTT
>TRBJ2-1|NA|TRBV11-2|few
CASSSRLVNNEQFF
TGTGCCAGCAGCTCCCGACTAGTCAACAATGAGCAGTTCTTC
>TRBJ2-3|TRBD1|TRBV19|NA
CASSSGTETDTQYF
TGTGCCAGTAGTTCCGGGACAGAAACAGATACGCAGTATTTT
>TRBJ2-7|NA|TRBV5-1|few
CASSRDNYEQYF
TGCGCCAGCAGCCGGGACAACTACGAGCAGTACTTC
>TRBJ2-7|TRBD2|TRBV9|NA
CASSVTAGASYEQYF
TGTGCCAGCAGCGTAACAGCGGGGGCCTCCTACGAGCAGTACTTC
>TRBJ2-3|TRBD2|TRBV11-3|NA
CASSSNRDSGRAIDTQYF
TGTGCCAGCAGCTCAAACCGAGATAGCGGGAGGGCCATAGATACGCAGTATTTT
>TRBJ2-7|NA|TRBV19|NA
CASSSGYSYEQYF
TGTGCCAGTAGTAGCGGGTACTCCTACGAGCAGTACTTC
>TRBJ2-2|NA|TRBV6-2/TRBV6-3|NA
CASSYSTDSPLTGELFF
TGTGCCAGCAGTTACTCGACAGACTCACCTCTTACCGGGGAGCTGTTTTTT
>TRBJ2-3|TRBD1|TRBV11-3|NA
CASSFGQGYTDTQYF
TGTGCCAGCAGCTTCGGACAGGGGTACACAGATACGCAGTATTTT
>TRBJ1-5|TRBD1|TRBV7-3|NA
CASSLPDTGTGNQPQHF
TGTGCCAGCAGCCTTCCTGATACCGGGACAGGGAATCAGCCCCAGCATTTT
>TRBJ1-2|TRBD1|TRBV11-2|NA
CASSFSQGASNANYGYTF
TGTGCCAGCAGCTTTAGTCAGGGGGCATCCAATGCTAACTATGGCTACACCTTC
>TRBJ2-7|NA|TRBV18|NA
CASSRGGGSYEQYF
TGTGCCAGCTCGAGAGGGGGTGGGTCGTACGAGCAGTACTTC
>TRBJ2-1|NA|TRBV10-3|NA
CAISENTGYNEQFF
TGTGCCATCAGTGAGAATACAGGATACAATGAGCAGTTCTTC
>TRBJ1-6|NA|TRBV28|NA
CASSRGTPLHF
TGTGCCAGCAGCCGGGGGACTCCCCTCCACTTT
>TRBJ2-4|TRBD1|TRBV28|NA
CASHRGTGLAKNIQYF
TGTGCCAGCCATCGTGGGACAGGGCTAGCCAAAAACATTCAGTACTTC
>TRBJ2-1|NA|TRBV29-1|NA
CSVEDPGRPPYNEQFF
TGCAGCGTTGAAGATCCAGGGCGCCCTCCCTACAATGAGCAGTTCTTC
>TRBJ2-2|TRBD1|TRBV6-5|NA
CASSQPRGLAGELFF
TGTGCCAGCAGTCAACCCAGGGGGCTCGCCGGGGAGCTGTTTTTT
>TRBJ1-3|NA|TRBV29-1|NA
CSVEKQGGNTIYF
TGCAGCGTTGAAAAACAGGGAGGAAACACCATATATTTT
>TRBJ2-1|NA|TRBV5-5|NA
CASSLDWGRDEQFF
TGTGCCAGCAGCTTGGATTGGGGCAGGGATGAGCAGTTCTTC
>TRBJ1-5|TRBD1|TRBV28|once
CASSLQGASNQPQHF
TGTGCCAGCAGTCTACAGGGGGCAAGCAATCAGCCCCAGCATTTT
>TRBJ1-1|NA|TRBV18|NA
CASSFKWAGDYTEAFF
TGTGCCAGCTCCTTCAAGTGGGCGGGAGATTACACTGAAGCTTTCTTT
>TRBJ2-2|NA|TRBV7-2|NA
CASSLTGKANTGELFF
TGTGCCAGCAGCCTAACCGGGAAAGCGAACACCGGGGAGCTGTTTTTT
>TRBJ2-4|TRBD1|TRBV27|NA
CASSTDRGAKNIQYF
TGTGCCAGCAGTACGGACAGGGGGGCCAAAAACATTCAGTACTTC
>TRBJ2-7|TRBD2|TRBV5-4|NA
CASSFGLAEQYF
TGTGCCAGCAGCTTCGGACTAGCGGAGCAGTACTTC
>TRBJ2-3|TRBD2|TRBV25-1|NA
CASGGLAGVYGTQYF
TGTGCCAGCGGGGGCCTAGCGGGAGTTTACGGTACGCAGTATTTT
>TRBJ1-5|TRBD1|TRBV24-1|NA
CATSGPGQGGNQPQHF
TGTGCCACCAGTGGGCCGGGACAGGGTGGCAATCAGCCCCAGCATTTT
>TRBJ2-5|NA|TRBV4-1|NA
CASSPRGGPEEETQYF
TGCGCCAGCAGCCCCCGAGGAGGGCCCGAGGAGGAGACCCAGTACTTC